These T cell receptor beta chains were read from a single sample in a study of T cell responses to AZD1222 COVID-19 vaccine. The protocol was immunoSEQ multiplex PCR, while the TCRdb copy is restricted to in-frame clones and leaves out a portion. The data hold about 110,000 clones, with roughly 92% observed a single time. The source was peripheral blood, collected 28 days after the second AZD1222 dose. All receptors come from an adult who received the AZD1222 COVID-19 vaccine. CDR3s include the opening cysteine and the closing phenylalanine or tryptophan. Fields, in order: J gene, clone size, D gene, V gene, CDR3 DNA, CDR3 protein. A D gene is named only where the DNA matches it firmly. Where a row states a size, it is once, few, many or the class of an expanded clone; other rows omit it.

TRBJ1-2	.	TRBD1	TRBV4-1	TGCGCCAGCAGCCAAGGTTACCGGGACAGGGGAGGTTATGGCTACACCTTC	CASSQGYRDRGGYGYTF
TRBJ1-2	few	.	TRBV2	TGTGCCAGCAGTGGTAAAGGGGCCAACTATGGCTACACCTTC	CASSGKGANYGYTF
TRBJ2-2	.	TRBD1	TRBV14	TGTGCCAGCAGCCAAAGCCGGGACAGGTTTAAGCCCGGGGAGCTGTTTTTT	CASSQSRDRFKPGELFF
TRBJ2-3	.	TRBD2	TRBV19	TGTGCCAGTAGTGGGACTAGTCGAGGCACAGATACGCAGTATTTT	CASSGTSRGTDTQYF
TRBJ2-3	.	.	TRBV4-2	TGTGCCAGCAGCCAAGTCGCCCCACCGGGACGCACAGATACGCAGTATTTT	CASSQVAPPGRTDTQYF
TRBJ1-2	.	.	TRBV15	TGTGCCACCAGCAGACACAACCTCTATGGCTACACCTTC	CATSRHNLYGYTF
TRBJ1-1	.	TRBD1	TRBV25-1	TGTGCCAGCAGTGATTGGACAGGGAGAACTGAAGCTTTCTTT	CASSDWTGRTEAFF
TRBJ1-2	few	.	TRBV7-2	TGTGCCAGCAGCTTAGGGGCCGGCTATGGCTACACCTTC	CASSLGAGYGYTF
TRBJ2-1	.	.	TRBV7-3	TGTGCCAGCAGCTCCGGAGGCTCCTACAATGAGCAGTTCTTC	CASSSGGSYNEQFF
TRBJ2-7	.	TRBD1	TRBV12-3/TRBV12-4	TGTGCCAGCAGTCCGCTCAGGGGGCGAGAGCAGTACTTC	CASSPLRGREQYF
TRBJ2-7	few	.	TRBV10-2	TGCGCCAGCAGTGATTCCGGGACTGCATCCTACGAGCAGTACTTC	CASSDSGTASYEQYF
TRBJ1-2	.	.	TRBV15	TGTGCCACCAGCAGTAGGCAGTACAACAGTAACTATGGCTACACCTTC	CATSSRQYNSNYGYTF
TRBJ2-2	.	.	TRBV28	TGTGCCAGCAGCTGGACAGCCTCCGGGGAGCTGTTTTTT	CASSWTASGELFF
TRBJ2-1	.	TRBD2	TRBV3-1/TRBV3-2	TGTGCCAGCAGCCAATACGACCTAGCGGGAGACAATGAGCAGTTCTTC	CASSQYDLAGDNEQFF
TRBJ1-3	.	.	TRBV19	TGTGCCAGTAGTACCCGGGGTGAAAGGACCTCTGGAAACACCATATATTTT	CASSTRGERTSGNTIYF
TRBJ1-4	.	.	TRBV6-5	TGTGCCAGCAGCCCCGCCCCCGACGGTGATGAAAAACTGTTTTTT	CASSPAPDGDEKLFF
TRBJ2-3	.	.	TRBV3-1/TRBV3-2	TGTGCCAGCAGCCAAGCGGGGTCAACAGATACGCAGTATTTT	CASSQAGSTDTQYF
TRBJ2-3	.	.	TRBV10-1	TGCGCCAGCAGTGAGTCTGCCACAGATACGCAGTATTTT	CASSESATDTQYF
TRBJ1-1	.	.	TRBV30	TGTGCCTGGAGTGGGGGGATTGACACTGAAGCTTTCTTT	CAWSGGIDTEAFF
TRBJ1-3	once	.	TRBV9	TGTGCCAGCAGCAGGGATCCCCCCGGGTCTGGAAACACCATATATTTT	CASSRDPPGSGNTIYF
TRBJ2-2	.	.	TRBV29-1	TGCAGCGTTGTACTGGGAATCACCGGGGAGCTGTTTTTT	CSVVLGITGELFF
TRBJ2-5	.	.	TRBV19	TGTGCCAGTAGTATAGGGTCCGGGGAGACCCAGTACTTC	CASSIGSGETQYF
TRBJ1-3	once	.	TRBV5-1	TGCGCCAGCAGCTTTGCCCTGGCTGGAAACACCATATATTTT	CASSFALAGNTIYF
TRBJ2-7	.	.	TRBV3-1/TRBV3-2	TGTGCCAGCAGCCAAGATGGGCCGCGCAACGAGCAGTACTTC	CASSQDGPRNEQYF
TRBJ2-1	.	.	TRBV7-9	TGTGCCAGCAGCTTAAGAAAAGGGGGGCACGCCTCCTACAATGAGCAGTTCTTC	CASSLRKGGHASYNEQFF
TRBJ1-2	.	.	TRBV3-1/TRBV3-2	TGTGCCAGCAGCCAAGGAACCGGGATCTCCTATGGCTACACCTTC	CASSQGTGISYGYTF
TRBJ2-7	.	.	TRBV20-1	TGCAGTGCTAGTGGGCTTCTGGACGGCAGCTCCTACGAGCAGTACTTC	CSASGLLDGSSYEQYF
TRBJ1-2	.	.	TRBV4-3	TGCGCCAGCAGCCAAGGAGGCGGCGTCGGCTATGGCTACACCTTC	CASSQGGGVGYGYTF
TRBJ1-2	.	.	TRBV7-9	TGTGCCAGCAGCCCGTCGGGCACCTATGGCTACACCTTC	CASSPSGTYGYTF
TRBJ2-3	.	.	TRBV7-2	TGTGCCAGCAGCCAGATTCACTCGGGGTCAGGGTATGGGACAGATACGCAGTATTTT	CASSQIHSGSGYGTDTQYF
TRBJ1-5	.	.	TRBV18	TGTGCCAGCTCACCCCCGGGACCCATTTCTGGGCAGCCCCAGCATTTT	CASSPPGPISGQPQHF
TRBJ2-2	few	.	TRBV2	TGTGCCAGCAGTGAATTGGGAGACACCGGGGAGCTGTTTTTT	CASSELGDTGELFF
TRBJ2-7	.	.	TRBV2	TGTGCCAGCAGTGGTCCCCCCCCTGGGGAGCAGTACTTC	CASSGPPPGEQYF
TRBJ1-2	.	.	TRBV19	TGTGCCAGTAGTATAGGGTACGCGGAAGGCTACACCTTC	CASSIGYAEGYTF
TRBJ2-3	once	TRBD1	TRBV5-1	TGCGCCAGCAGCTTAAGACAGGGTTCAGATACGCAGTATTTT	CASSLRQGSDTQYF
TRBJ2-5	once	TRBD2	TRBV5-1	TGCGCCAGCAGCTTGTTGGGAGGGGAGACCCAGTACTTC	CASSLLGGETQYF
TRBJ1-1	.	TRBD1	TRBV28	TGTGCCAGCAGTGGGACAGGGGCGGGAGACACTGAAGCTTTCTTT	CASSGTGAGDTEAFF
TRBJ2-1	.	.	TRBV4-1	TGCGCCAGCAGCCAAGATCACCTAGCGATCTACAATGAGCAGTTCTTC	CASSQDHLAIYNEQFF
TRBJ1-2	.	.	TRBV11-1	TGTGCCAGCAGCCGGGGCCGAAATAACTATGGCTACACCTTC	CASSRGRNNYGYTF
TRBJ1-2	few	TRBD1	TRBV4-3	TGCGCCAGCAGCCATACAGGGGCTGGCGGCTACACCTTC	CASSHTGAGGYTF
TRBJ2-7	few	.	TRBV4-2	TGTGCCAGCAGCCAAGATGAAGGAGTCGCATACGAGCAGTACTTC	CASSQDEGVAYEQYF